Below, 7 T cell receptor beta chains from the same sample are listed, as sequenced in a study of T cells after yellow fever vaccination. TCRdb used MiXCR to reprocess the 5' RACE reads, holding one entry per CDR3 protein. The sample lists hundreds of thousands of distinct CDR3 sequences; approximately 13% were seen once. The sample was PBMCs, taken on the day of the yellow fever booster vaccination. All receptors derive from a man aged 25 to 40 who received the YFV17D yellow fever vaccine.

This clonotype was seen a handful of times. The chain is built from TRBV7-6 and TRBJ1-2; the D gene is possibly TRBD1 (5 bases). CDR1 is SGHVS, CDR2 FNYEAQ, per germline. The CDR3 length is 17 residues. V gave up 1 base and J gave up 0 bases, with 15 bases separating them. CDR3 nucleotide sequence: TGTGCCAGCAGCTTAGGCCGGGACGGAGAAGCTAACTATGGCTACACCTTC. This encodes CASSLGRDGEANYGYTF.

The CDR3 here is CASSAKTSGRDPDTQYF. The CDR3 DNA reads TGTGCCAGCAGCGCTAAGACTAGCGGACGTGACCCAGATACGCAGTATTTT. The chain links TRBV9 to TRBJ2-3, with 9 bases that match TRBD2. The CDR3 extends over 17 amino acids. With 3 bases clipped from V and 4 bases from J, the junction kept 12 bases outside the gene matches. CDR1 is SGDLS and CDR2 is YYNGEE in the germline V gene.

The V gene is TRBV12-3 or TRBV12-4, the J gene TRBJ2-3, with 8 positions matching TRBD2. V gave up 1 base and J gave up 4 bases; unmatched junction bases: 1. This CDR3 is built from 14 residues. The CDR3 coding sequence is TGTGCCAGCAGTTTAGGGACTAGCTCAGATACGCAGTATTTT. Its protein is CASSLGTSSDTQYF.

This clonotype was seen a few times. The V gene is TRBV4-3, the J gene TRBJ2-1; possible D gene TRBD2, 5 bases. Germline V gene data show CDR1 as LGHNA and CDR2 as YSLEER. The CDR3 extends over 16 amino acids. With 1 base removed from V and 0 bases from J, the gap between germline ends came to 10 bases. CDR3 coding DNA: TGCGCCAGCAGCCAAGGTACTAGGAGCTCCTACAATGAGCAGTTCTTC. This gives the protein CASSQGTRSSYNEQFF.

The chain recombines TRBV20-1 with TRBJ2-4, with 7 bases aligning to TRBD2. The V gene's germline CDR1 is DFQATT and CDR2 SNEGSKA (reference sequence). The CDR3 has 14 residues. The junction had 0 bases not matched to a gene; V was cut back by 0 bases and J by 1 base. For the CDR3, the DNA is TGCAGTGCTAGAGAGGGGGGGGCCAAAAACATTCAGTACTTC. It specifies CSAREGGAKNIQYF.

The rearrangement uses TRBV7-2 and TRBJ2-7; TRBD2 matches 8 bases. Germline CDR1 reads SGHTA; CDR2 reads FQGNSA. The CDR3 runs 15 residues. After removal of 1 base from V and 2 bases from J, the junction contained 4 bases not matched to a gene. The DNA of the CDR3 is TGTGCCAGCAGCTTAGATCTTAGCGGGACCTACGAGCAGTACTTC. Protein product: CASSLDLSGTYEQYF.

This clonotype turned up a few times. The chain carries TRBV6-5 and TRBJ2-2; 8 bases line up with TRBD1. This CDR3 has 14 residues. V shed 5 bases, J shed 10 bases, and the junction held 9 bases outside the gene matches. CDR1 and CDR2 from the germline V gene are MNHEY and SVGAGI. The CDR3 nucleotides read TGTGCCAGCAGTCACGGACAGGGTGGAGAGGAGCTGTTTTTT. The encoded protein is CASSHGQGGEELFF.